This T cell receptor (beta chain) is from a study of shared clonotypes between healthy human individuals. The CDR3 sequence is 15 residues long. Germline values: CDR1 KGHSH, CDR2 LQKENI. Trimming removed 3 bases at V and 1 base at J, with 12 bases between. The table came from immunoSEQ multiplex PCR; TCRdb's copy has only in-frame clones and leaves some out. Of approximately 1,000,000 clones in the sample, 60% to 85% are singletons; the top ten hold more than 0.85%. This clone was found many times. Material for sequencing was memory CD4+ T cells from PBMCs. This sample's subset: CD45RA-negative fraction. J is TRBJ1-2 and V is TRBV18, with D perhaps TRBD1 (6 bases). This sequence was found in a man between 18 and 29 years old in good health. Some clones in this sample may be carry-over from other donors' samples. The CDR3: CASSPISDSNYGYTF. The CDR3 bases are TGTGCCAGCTCACCCATCTCGGACAGTAACTATGGCTACACCTTC.